This T cell receptor (beta chain) stems from a study of blood T cells in healthy people across ages. This CDR3 has 12 residues. Germline V gives CDR1 LGHNA, CDR2 YSLEER. The germline V and J ends were trimmed by 8 bases and 1 base, with 8 bases remaining between them. Alongside a J-beta primer mix, a sample-barcoded 5' primer served in a second PCR lasting about 6 to 12 cycles. MiXCR, run by TCRdb on the 5' RACE reads, gives a single entry per CDR3 protein. The sample shows about 1.4 million distinct CDR3 sequences, approximately 59% of them seen only once. The source of this sequence is a man aged 18 to 30 in good health. Sequencing used blood. The chain recombines TRBV4-3 with TRBJ1-1; no definite D call. CDR3 bases: TGCGCCAGCGCAGGATCGAACACTGAAGCTTTCTTT. As protein: CASAGSNTEAFF.